This entry describes one T cell receptor (beta chain). The data stem from a study of cytomegalovirus exposure and HLA in healthy donors. PCR used 60 Vbeta primers and 13 Jbeta primers. Profiling relied on immunoSEQ multiplex PCR, and the TCRdb table lists in-frame clones only, not all of them. The sample lists about 160,000 clones; about 79% were seen once. The CDR3 extends over 15 amino acids. V was shortened by 2 bases and J by 1 base, with 9 bases between the two germline ends. V is TRBV5-3 and J is TRBJ2-2; D gene uncertain. TRBV5-3 is placed among ORFs of uncertain function. This clonotype was sampled from a man aged 50-60 years in good health and CMV-seropositive. Material for sequencing was PBMCs. DNA of the CDR3: TGTGCCAGAAGCTTTCGGGTAAGGAACACCGGGGAGCTGTTTTTT. Translation: CARSFRVRNTGELFF.